This entry is about one TCR beta chain. Its antigen is not known. Through a sample-barcoded 5' primer and a J-beta primer mix, a second PCR was run for about 7 to 12 cycles. Tagging of each cDNA molecule was performed by a template-switch adaptor with 12 random nucleotides. TCRdb re-derived calls from the 5' RACE reads in MiXCR, one entry per CDR3 protein. Among some 1.5 million distinct CDR3 sequences listed, 28% were seen once. This sample is part of a study of blood T cells in healthy people across ages. Study-wide results and limits: Higher naive T cell percentage went strongly together with higher TCR beta diversity. Expanded clonotype changes were possibly confounded by unknown donor CMV status. A roughly linear fall in TCR beta diversity per million T cells was seen with increasing age.

V was cut by 3 bases and J by 1 base, with 10 bases left in between. The CDR3 has 14 amino acids. The germline gives CDR1 SGHRS, CDR2 YFSETQ. Sample: blood. The V call is TRBV5-1, the J call TRBJ1-1; D not certain. The TCR sequence derives from a young woman in good health. CDR3 nucleotides: TGCGCCAGCAGCTACGGGATAGCGAACACTGAAGCTTTCTTT. Residues: CASSYGIANTEAFF.